This T cell receptor beta chain is drawn from a study of blood T cells in healthy people across ages. Study-wide background: When template switching was applied, about one barcoded beta molecule was captured per two T cells. General study points: While age rose, TCR beta diversity per million T cells dropped in a roughly linear way.

Extracted total RNA amounted to at least 5.5 micrograms for each sample. Per germline, CDR1 SEHNR and CDR2 FQNEAQ (reference sequence). V was trimmed by 0 bases and J by 4 bases, leaving 12 bases between them. CDR3 length: 15 residues. Comments on this clonotype: Its antigen remains unidentified.

A second PCR, run for about 7 to 11 cycles, used a sample-barcoded 5' primer plus a J-beta primer mix. TCRdb redid the calling of the 5' RACE reads with MiXCR, one entry per CDR3 protein. The sample has 850,000 to 1,100,000 distinct CDR3 sequences; roughly two fifths are singletons. Sample: blood. The V gene is TRBV7-9, the J gene TRBJ1-2; D remains unclear. The source of this sequence is a young man in good health. CDR3 sequence reads: CASSLALGSGYGYTF. DNA of the CDR3: TGTGCCAGCAGCTTAGCCCTGGGATCGGGCTATGGCTACACCTTC.